This entry lists 4 T cell receptor beta chains sequenced from one sample in a study of T cell changes during pregnancy in multiple sclerosis. Generated by immunoSEQ multiplex PCR, the TCRdb table keeps only in-frame clones and is missing some. Of 45,000 to 55,000 clones detected, around 94% appear once; the ten largest clones hold around 5.5%. Material: CD8+ T cells from peripheral blood mononuclear cells, obtained before pregnancy. All receptors derive from a female donor with multiple sclerosis, enrolled in a pregnancy study.

CDR3 protein: CASSSPARGYNEQFF. DNA of the CDR3: TGTGCCAGCAGCTCACCCGCCCGGGGTTACAATGAGCAGTTCTTC. The chain recombines TRBV7-9 with TRBJ2-1; TRBD2 might be the D (5 bases). The CDR3 length is 15 residues. The germline CDR1 and CDR2 sequences are SEHNR and FQNEAQ (reference sequence). V lost 4 bases and J lost 4, with 14 bases in between.

The chain couples TRBV7-9 to TRBJ1-1; possibly TRBD1 for D (5 bases). The CDR3 loop spans 18 amino acids. V lost 5 bases to trimming and J lost 3 bases, with 25 bases between them. Germline V gene lookup returns CDR1 SEHNR and CDR2 FQNEAQ (reference sequence). The CDR3 DNA is TGTGCCAGCAGCCCCAGACCCGGGGGTAAGCCCGGGGACACTGAAGCTTTCTTT. It specifies CASSPRPGGKPGDTEAFF.

This chain joins TRBV7-9 and TRBJ2-7, with 8 bases that match TRBD1. CDR1 and CDR2 (germline): SEHNR, FQNEAQ (reference sequence). This CDR3 is 16 amino acids long. Trimming cost V 3 bases and J 0 bases; bases outside gene matches: 7. The CDR3 sequence: CASSFGQGAVSYEQYF. The CDR3 DNA is TGTGCCAGCAGCTTTGGGCAGGGGGCGGTCTCCTACGAGCAGTACTTC.

The gene calls are TRBV12-5 and TRBJ2-2; 10 bases match TRBD2. The CDR3 totals 16 residues. V lost 2 bases to trimming and J lost 5 bases; unmatched junction nucleotides: 5. Germline lookup yields CDR1 LGHNT and CDR2 FRNRAP. CDR3 residues: CASGLRLAGETGELFF. Written as DNA, the CDR3 is TGTGCTAGTGGTTTGAGGCTAGCGGGAGAAACCGGGGAGCTGTTTTTT.